These 21 T cell receptor beta chains were sequenced from one sample in a study of T cell responses to AZD1222 COVID-19 vaccine. The protocol was immunoSEQ multiplex PCR, while the TCRdb copy is restricted to in-frame clones and leaves out a portion. Here the sample spans some 190,000 clones, 91% being singletons. This specimen consisted of peripheral blood, obtained 28 days after the second AZD1222 dose. All receptors come from an adult who received the AZD1222 COVID-19 vaccine.

J is TRBJ1-4 and V is TRBV7-2; tentative D call: TRBD1 (6 bases). V was shortened by 1 base and J by 8 bases, with 14 bases between the two germline ends. Per the germline V gene, CDR1 is SGHTA and CDR2 is FQGNSA. The CDR3 is 15 amino acids. CDR3 bases: TGTGCCAGCAGCTTAGTGAGGGGGTTAGGGGAAAAACTGTTTTTT. This gives the protein CASSLVRGLGEKLFF. Complete variable domain (other parts from reference TRBV7-2 and TRBJ1-4): GAGVSQSPSNKVTEKGKDVELRCDPISGHTALYWYRQSLGQGLEFLIYFQGNSAPDKSGLPSDRFSAERTGGSVSTLTIQRTQQEDSAVYLCASSLVRGLGEKLFFGSGTQLSVL.

The chain links TRBV9 to TRBJ1-6, with 7 bases identical to TRBD1. Germline V gene sequence: CDR1 SGDLS, CDR2 YYNGEE. CDR3 length: 17 amino acids. J was trimmed by 0 bases and V by 4 bases; bases with no gene match: 7. This CDR3 is CASSLTGASSYNSPLHF. CDR3 sequence (DNA): TGTGCCAGCAGCCTCACAGGGGCGAGCTCCTATAATTCACCCCTCCACTTT.

The chain employs TRBV3-1 (or the pseudogene TRBV3-2) and TRBJ1-2, with 7 bases lining up with TRBD1. CDR3 size: 15 residues. The J segment lost 2 bases and the V segment lost 5 bases, leaving 8 bases of the junction unmatched. Germline assignment: CDR1 LGHDT and CDR2 YNNKEL (reference sequence). The CDR3 DNA reads as TGTGCCAGCAGCTCAACGCGGGGACAGAACTATGGCTACACCTTC. Its protein is CASSSTRGQNYGYTF.

The V call is TRBV7-9, the J call TRBJ2-1; 7 positions match TRBD2. The V and J ends lost 5 bases and 8 bases, in that order; junction bases with no gene match: 12. The germline V gene has CDR1 SEHNR and CDR2 FQNEAQ (reference sequence). This CDR3 is 15 amino acids long. CDR3 sequence reads: CASSLARLAGHEQFF. The DNA for the CDR3 is TGTGCCAGCAGCCTTGCTCGACTAGCTGGCCATGAGCAGTTCTTC.

This chain uses TRBV6-5 with TRBJ1-1; 7 nucleotides align to TRBD1. After removal of 6 bases from V and 7 bases from J, the junction contained 14 bases not matched to a gene. The CDR3 is 15 residues long. Germline CDR1 and CDR2: MNHEY and SVGAGI. CDR3 nucleotide sequence: TGTGCCAGCAGCCGAAACCGACAGGGAGGGGGTGAAGCTTTCTTT. Its translation: CASSRNRQGGGEAFF.

This sequence joins TRBV11-2 and TRBJ1-2; D is unresolved. This CDR3 has 15 amino acids. Germline V gene data show CDR1 as SGHAT and CDR2 as FQNNGV. V shed 5 bases and J shed 2 bases, with 15 bases lying between them. The CDR3, as DNA: TGTGCCAGCAGCCCGACGACCCGAGCCAACTATGGCTACACCTTC. It yields the protein CASSPTTRANYGYTF.

The chain employs TRBV7-6 and TRBJ1-1, with D possibly matching TRBD1 (6 bases). The CDR3 extends over 13 amino acids. Germline lookup yields CDR1 SGHVS and CDR2 FNYEAQ. Between the trimmed V and J ends, which lost 0 bases and 10 bases, there was a span of 12 bases. The CDR3 loop reads CASSLAAGERAFF. In nucleotides, the CDR3 is TGTGCCAGCAGCTTAGCCGCAGGGGAGAGAGCTTTCTTT. Looking up the rest from reference TRBV7-6 and TRBJ1-1 gives the full variable domain: GAGVSQSPRYKVTKRGQDVALRCDPISGHVSLYWYRQALGQGPEFLTYFNYEAQQDKSGLPNDRFSAERPEGSISTLTIQRTEQRDSAMYRCASSLAAGERAFFGQGTRLTVV.

This sequence joins TRBV30 and TRBJ1-2; no clear D. Germline lookup yields CDR1 GTSNPN and CDR2 SVGIG (reference sequence). V lost 2 bases to trimming and J lost 5 bases, with 9 bases between them. CDR3 length: 12 amino acids. This CDR3 is CAWSLGPYGYTF. In DNA form, the CDR3 reads TGTGCCTGGAGTCTCGGTCCATATGGCTACACCTTC.

The CDR3 DNA reads TGTGCCTGGAGTACAGGGTTAAGCTCCTATAATTCACCCCTCCACTTT. Its protein product is CAWSTGLSSYNSPLHF. J is TRBJ1-6 and V is TRBV30, with D possibly being TRBD1 (6 bases). The CDR3 is 16 amino acids. The germline gives CDR1 GTSNPN, CDR2 SVGIG (reference sequence). V shed 2 bases and J shed 0 bases, with 11 bases lying between them.

This chain's CDR3 is CASSPYKGNQPQHF. CDR3 bases: TGTGCCAGCAGCCCCTATAAGGGAAATCAGCCCCAGCATTTT. V gene TRBV5-5 combines with J gene TRBJ1-5; D remains ambiguous. The CDR3 length is 14 residues. The germline V and J ends were trimmed by 4 bases and 4 bases, with 12 bases remaining between them. Germline V lookup: CDR1 SGHKS, CDR2 YYEKEE (reference sequence). Complete variable domain (other parts from reference TRBV5-5 and TRBJ1-5): DAGVTQSPTHLIKTRGQQVTLRCSPISGHKSVSWYQQVLGQGPQFIFQYYEKEERGRGNFPDRFSARQFPNYSSELNVNALLLGDSALYLCASSPYKGNQPQHFGDGTRLSIL.

The chain carries TRBV7-2 and TRBJ1-1; possibly TRBD1 for D (5 bases). CDR1 SGHTA and CDR2 FQGNSA come from the germline V gene. The ends were cut back, 5 bases at V and 2 bases at J, with 12 bases in the middle. The CDR3 runs to 14 residues. The CDR3 region has the DNA TGTGCCAGCAGCCCCGAGGGGATAAACACTGAAGCTTTCTTT. Its translation is CASSPEGINTEAFF.

V and J are TRBV27 and TRBJ2-2; no reliable D call. V dropped 1 base and J dropped 6 bases, with 3 bases sitting between them. The CDR3 consists of 12 residues. Germline-derived CDR1 and CDR2 are MNHEY and SMNVEV (reference sequence). The CDR3, as DNA: TGTGCCAGCAGTTTATTTGCCGGGGAGCTGTTTTTT. Translation gives CASSLFAGELFF.

This clone was counted a single time. V gene TRBV11-2 combines with J gene TRBJ2-7; D not resolved. Trimming shortened V by 7 bases and J by 0 bases, and 4 bases separated the two germline ends. CDR3 length equals 11 residues. Germline values: CDR1 SGHAT, CDR2 FQNNGV. CDR3: CASTNSYEQYF. Written as DNA, the CDR3 is TGTGCCAGCACGAACTCCTACGAGCAGTACTTC.

The CDR3 DNA reads as TGTGCCAGCAGTGTTCGGACAGGTGGGGGATACAATGAGCAGTTCTTC. Translation: CASSVRTGGGYNEQFF. This chain joins TRBV6-4 and TRBJ2-1; 7 bases are shared with TRBD1. Germline-derived CDR1 and CDR2 are MRHNA and SNTAGT. V trimming: 4 bases; J trimming: 4 bases; junction bases outside the gene matches: 10. The CDR3 totals 16 residues.

V usage is TRBV7-9 and J usage is TRBJ2-1, with D possibly TRBD1 on 8 matching bases. Germline values: CDR1 SEHNR, CDR2 FQNEAQ (reference sequence). With 7 bases removed from V and 7 bases from J, the gap between germline ends came to 20 bases. This CDR3 region has 15 residues. Here the CDR3 reads CASTQQGGGRNEQFF. DNA for the CDR3: TGTGCCAGCACCCAACAGGGGGGGGGCCGAAATGAGCAGTTCTTC.

This clone was recorded only once. The rearrangement uses TRBV29-1 and TRBJ2-2; 8 bases are shared with TRBD1. This CDR3 is 14 amino acids long. Per the germline V gene, CDR1 is SQVTM and CDR2 is ANQGSEA. Trimming removed 6 bases from V and 0 bases from J; junction bases left unmatched: 3. The CDR3: CSVMGQANTGELFF. The CDR3, as DNA: TGCAGCGTGATGGGACAGGCGAACACCGGGGAGCTGTTTTTT.

This chain joins TRBV12-5 and TRBJ1-6, with D perhaps matching TRBD1 (6 bases). Trimming cost V 3 bases and J 4 bases, with 19 bases left between them. CDR1 LGHNT and CDR2 FRNRAP come from the germline V gene. The length of the CDR3 is 18 residues. CDR3 nucleotides: TGTGCTAGTGGTTTTGCGGTAACAGGGTCCTCTTATAATTCACCCCTCCACTTT. The encoded protein is CASGFAVTGSSYNSPLHF.

The rearrangement joins TRBV12-3 or TRBV12-4 to TRBJ1-2; D is unresolved. This CDR3 has 13 residues. Trimming took 9 bases from V and 1 from J, leaving 12 bases between them. CDR3 region: CASVAGINYGYTF. CDR3 in DNA: TGTGCCAGTGTGGCAGGCATTAACTATGGCTACACCTTC.

The chain joins TRBV6-5 to TRBJ1-1; D possibly corresponds to TRBD1 (6 bases). The CDR3 has 15 residues. CDR1 MNHEY and CDR2 SVGAGI come from the germline V gene. V was trimmed by 6 bases and J by 4 bases, leaving 18 bases between them. The CDR3 nucleotides read TGTGCCAGCAGATACACTTTTAGGGGGACCACTGAAGCTTTCTTT. Protein: CASRYTFRGTTEAFF.

This rearrangement joins TRBV11-2 to TRBJ2-5, with D possibly matching TRBD1 (5 bases). V lost 5 bases and J 2 bases, leaving 9 bases between the germline ends. The CDR3 contains 13 residues. Germline lookup yields CDR1 SGHAT and CDR2 FQNNGV. As DNA, the CDR3 is TGTGCCAGCAGCCCCGACAGACAAGAGACCCAGTACTTC. Translating it yields CASSPDRQETQYF.

This sequence joins TRBV7-9 and TRBJ2-7; D may be TRBD2 (7 bases). Between the trimmed V and J ends, which lost 5 bases and 5 bases, there was a span of 16 bases. Germline V gene sequence: CDR1 SEHNR, CDR2 FQNEAQ (reference sequence). The CDR3 loop spans 14 amino acids. The CDR3 protein is CASSLAGALHEQYF. The CDR3 DNA follows: TGTGCCAGCAGCCTGGCGGGGGCCCTCCACGAGCAGTACTTC.